Listed here is a single T cell receptor beta chain. Its cognate antigen is unknown. Coverage ceases 3 residues before the CDR3 finishes, and the germline J gene fills in the end. TCRdb keeps only in-frame clones here, not all; method: immunoSEQ multiplex PCR. This sample's table has under 30,000 clones. The CDR3 runs 15 residues. With 4 bases removed from V and 0 bases from J, the gap between germline ends came to 13 bases. Germline V gene sequence: CDR1 SQVTM, CDR2 ANQGSEA. These data belong to a study of T cells in women clearing cervical HPV infection. Study observations and caveats: Repertoire richness, not evenness, was significantly elevated in CIN3+ cases versus controls. Each sample's T-cell count was unknown, possibly confounding richness. TRBV6-7 abundance was lower in cases than controls (approximately 0.11% versus 0.16%).

MY09/MY11 PCR detected cervical HPV DNA; dot-blot assigned genotypes. The chain has TRBV29-1 and TRBJ2-4; unclear D gene. This clonotype was obtained from a woman between 18 and 70 years old with a cervical HPV16 infection that either progressed to CIN3+ or cleared (not recorded which). Specimen: blood buffy coat. The CDR3: CSVVGSKLAKNIQYF. The DNA read from the CDR3 is TGCAGCGTTGTGGGCAGTAAGCTAGCCAAAAACATT.